This T cell receptor (beta chain) was recovered during a study of blood T cell repertoires in COVID-19. The method was immunoSEQ multiplex PCR; TCRdb's version includes in-frame clones alone and lacks a portion of them. In the table there are 35,000 to 40,000 clones, 81% of which are singletons. V lost 3 bases and J lost 6, with 8 bases in between. The CDR3 runs to 12 residues. V usage is TRBV12-3 or TRBV12-4 and J usage is TRBJ1-2, with a possible D match to TRBD1 (5 bases). The clonotype was recovered from an elderly man with active or convalescent COVID-19. Sequencing was performed on peripheral blood. In DNA form, the CDR3 reads TGTGCCAGCAGTTTCAGGGTCAATGGCTACACCTTC. Its translation is CASSFRVNGYTF.